This T cell receptor (beta chain) was captured by sequencing in a study of T cell repertoires in cytomegalovirus infection. Notes on this clonotype: One end of the junction is discordant with germline, which a read error may explain.

Via MiXCR, TCRdb re-called the reads, giving one row per CDR3 protein. The data hold about 450,000 distinct CDR3 sequences, with approximately 30% observed a single time. CDR1 SQVTM and CDR2 ANQGSEA come from the germline V gene. This CDR3 comprises 12 residues. The sample was PBMCs. The origin of this receptor is a human donor in good health (CMV status not recorded). Some clones in this sample may be carry-over from other donors' samples. The chain employs TRBV29-1 and TRBJ1-5; 7 nucleotides match TRBD1. The CDR3 sequence is CSAGTENQPQNF. CDR3 DNA sequence: TGCAGCGCTGGGACAGAAAATCAGCCCCAGAATTTT.